This is a list of T cell receptor beta chains from one sample in a study of cytomegalovirus exposure and HLA in healthy donors. Data came from immunoSEQ multiplex PCR; TCRdb stores just in-frame clones and leaves some out. The table includes approximately 220,000 clones, over 80% detected once. Material for sequencing was PBMCs. The receptors come from a boy aged 2 to 10 in good health and CMV-seronegative. CDR3s include the opening cysteine and the closing phenylalanine or tryptophan. D genes are given only for firm matches. Some rows have no size entry. The others give once, few or many, or a class for an expanded clone.

D gene | J gene | clone size | V gene | CDR3 DNA | CDR3 protein
TRBD1 | TRBJ1-1 | NA | TRBV7-8 | TGTGCCAGCAGCTTAGAGCGGGACAGGGGTATACGGAACACTGAAGCTTTCTTT | CASSLERDRGIRNTEAFF
NA | TRBJ2-3 | NA | TRBV7-9 | TGTGCCAGCTCCCTCGGCGCACCGGGAGATACGCAGTATTTT | CASSLGAPGDTQYF
NA | TRBJ2-3 | NA | TRBV5-4 | TGTGCCAGCAGCTTCGTAACAGATACGCAGTATTTT | CASSFVTDTQYF
TRBD2 | TRBJ2-3 | once | TRBV4-1 | TGCGCCAGCAGCCAAGGATTAGCGGGGGGGCGTCCGCAGTATTTT | CASSQGLAGGRPQYF
NA | TRBJ2-5 | NA | TRBV2 | TGTGCCAGCACGAAAGATGGCGGTGCGGGGACCCAGTACTTC | CASTKDGGAGTQYF
TRBD2 | TRBJ2-7 | few | TRBV6-5 | TGTGCCAGCAGTTACTACAGCGGGGGGGACTACGAGCAGTACTTC | CASSYYSGGDYEQYF
NA | TRBJ1-4 | NA | TRBV6-5 | TGTGCCAGCAGTTACTCAGGGGCGACTAATGAAAAACTGTTTTTT | CASSYSGATNEKLFF
TRBD1 | TRBJ1-6 | NA | TRBV6-1 | TGTGCCAGCAGTGAGGACAGGGTGCTTCGTAATTCACCCCTCCACTTT | CASSEDRVLRNSPLHF
NA | TRBJ1-4 | NA | TRBV2 | TGTGCCAGCAGTACCCCAGGGCTAACTAATGAAAAACTGTTTTTT | CASSTPGLTNEKLFF
NA | TRBJ2-1 | NA | TRBV5-1 | TGCGCCAGCAGGACAGAAAGGGGCCACAATGAGCAGTTCTTC | CASRTERGHNEQFF
NA | TRBJ2-3 | NA | TRBV14 | TGTGCCAGCAGCTCATGGAACAGGGACGGAGATACGCAGTATTTT | CASSSWNRDGDTQYF
TRBD1 | TRBJ2-7 | NA | TRBV5-1 | TGCGCCAGCAGCTTGTGGGTAGGGGGCGACGAGCAGTACTTC | CASSLWVGGDEQYF
TRBD2 | TRBJ2-1 | NA | TRBV29-1 | TGCAGCGTTCCCCTGGGAGGGTACTACAATGAGCAGTTCTTC | CSVPLGGYYNEQFF
TRBD2 | TRBJ2-3 | NA | TRBV4-1 | TGCGCCAGCAGCCAAGAGTGGGGGGGGGATACGCAGTATTTT | CASSQEWGGDTQYF
TRBD1 | TRBJ2-1 | NA | TRBV6-1 | TGTGCCAGCAGCGCCACGGGACAGGGCTACAATGAGCAGTTCTTC | CASSATGQGYNEQFF
TRBD1 | TRBJ1-6 | NA | TRBV5-4 | TGTGCCAGCAGCTCCGACAGGGGCACGACCTATAATTCACCCCTCCACTTT | CASSSDRGTTYNSPLHF
TRBD2 | TRBJ2-2 | NA | TRBV5-1 | TGCGCCAGCAGCTTGGCCGGTGCTAGCGGGAGCACCGGGGAGCTGTTTTTT | CASSLAGASGSTGELFF
TRBD1 | TRBJ2-7 | NA | TRBV11-2 | TGTGCCAGCAGCTTCCGGGACAGGTACGAGCAGTACTTC | CASSFRDRYEQYF
TRBD1 | TRBJ1-2 | NA | TRBV29-1 | TGCAGCGTCCTCAATACGACAGGGGTTGTCTATGGCTACACCTTC | CSVLNTTGVVYGYTF
TRBD2 | TRBJ2-1 | NA | TRBV7-9 | TGTGCCAGCAGTCCGGGTGGGCGGGAGGTTTATTACCTCAATGAGCAGTTCTTC | CASSPGGREVYYLNEQFF
TRBD2 | TRBJ2-5 | NA | TRBV7-9 | TGTGCCATCGGGACTAGCGGGGCCCAAGAGACCCAGTACTTC | CAIGTSGAQETQYF
NA | TRBJ1-2 | NA | TRBV12-5 | TGTGCTAGTGGCTCCGACGGGGGCTATGGCTACACCTTC | CASGSDGGYGYTF
NA | TRBJ1-6 | NA | TRBV6-5 | TGTGCCAGCAGTTACCGGGGTGCCTTTTATAATTCACCCCTCCACTTT | CASSYRGAFYNSPLHF
NA | TRBJ2-5 | NA | TRBV4-1 | TGCGCCAGCAGCCAAGGGGGGACATCCGGTATTGAGACCCAGTACTTC | CASSQGGTSGIETQYF
TRBD1 | TRBJ1-3 | few | TRBV6-5 | TGTGCCAGCAGATCGGGACAGGGGGCTCGAAACACCATATATTTT | CASRSGQGARNTIYF
TRBD1 | TRBJ1-1 | few | TRBV2 | TGTGCCAACATAGGACAGGGTCACACTGAAGCTTTCTTT | CANIGQGHTEAFF
NA | TRBJ1-1 | NA | TRBV7-9 | TGTGCCAGCAGCTCCGAGAGGACTGAAGCTTTCTTT | CASSSERTEAFF
TRBD1 | TRBJ1-2 | NA | TRBV15 | TGTGCCACCAGCAGAGACCCCGACAGGGGAGGAGGCTACACCTTC | CATSRDPDRGGGYTF
TRBD1 | TRBJ2-6 | NA | TRBV29-1 | TGCAGCGTTGGACAGGGATCTGGGGCCAACGTCCTGACTTTC | CSVGQGSGANVLTF